The next 11 T cell receptor beta chains were all read from a single sample in a study of cytomegalovirus exposure and HLA in healthy donors. PCR employed 60 Vbeta and 13 Jbeta primers. Method: immunoSEQ multiplex PCR; TCRdb's copy keeps in-frame clones and lacks some. The sample lists around 100,000 clones; approximately 76% were seen once. Sample: PBMCs. The receptors were gathered from a woman in her sixties or seventies in good health and CMV-seropositive.

This clone was seen only once. V and J are TRBV5-6 and TRBJ2-7, with 8 bases lining up with TRBD1. Trimming removed 0 bases from V and 3 bases from J; junction bases left unmatched: 5. Per germline, CDR1 SGHDT and CDR2 YYEEEE. This CDR3 is built from 15 residues. CDR3 amino acids: CASSLEDRVVYEQYF. The CDR3 nucleotides are TGTGCCAGCAGCTTGGAGGACAGGGTTGTCTACGAGCAGTACTTC.

This clone was found once. The rearrangement links TRBV2 to TRBJ1-4, with a weak D call TRBD1 (6 bases). Germline CDR1 reads SNHLY; CDR2 reads FYNNEI. The CDR3 loop spans 14 amino acids. Trimming took off 10 bases at V and 4 bases at J, with 16 bases between the two ends. CDR3 amino acids: CATHGDRYNEKLFF. The DNA for the CDR3 is TGTGCCACCCACGGTGACAGGTATAATGAAAAACTGTTTTTT.

This clone came up a few times. The gene calls are TRBV21-1 and TRBJ2-7; the table calls TRBD1, which could not be checked here. TRBV21-1 is labeled a pseudogene. This CDR3 contains 14 residues. The CDR3 bases are TGTGCCAGCAGCAAACGGCAGGGTCACTACGAGCAGTACTTC. As protein: CASSKRQGHYEQYF.

The chain combines TRBV30 with TRBJ1-5; D is uncertain. CDR3 length: 13 amino acids. With 1 base removed from V and 0 bases from J, the gap between germline ends came to 4 bases. The germline gives CDR1 GTSNPN, CDR2 SVGIG (reference sequence). Here the CDR3 reads CAWSAYSNQPQHF. CDR3 sequence (DNA): TGTGCCTGGAGTGCGTATAGCAATCAGCCCCAGCATTTT.

In its sample, this clone was seen a few times. The chain recombines TRBV2 with TRBJ2-7; perhaps TRBD2 as D (6 bases). The CDR3 is 11 amino acids. Trimming shortened V by 7 bases and J by 7 bases, and 11 bases separated the two germline ends. Germline CDR1 reads SNHLY; CDR2 reads FYNNEI. As DNA, the CDR3 is TGTGCCAGCAAACTAGCTCGGGAGCAGTACTTC. Amino acids: CASKLAREQYF.

This clone was counted a single time. The chain carries TRBV11-3 and TRBJ1-1; D perhaps matches TRBD1 (5 bases). Germline loops: CDR1 SGHNT, CDR2 YENEEA. This CDR3 has 13 amino acids. V shed 3 bases and J shed 4 bases, with 9 bases lying between them. This CDR3 reads CASSLAGGTEAFF. CDR3 in DNA: TGTGCCAGCAGCTTGGCGGGGGGCACTGAAGCTTTCTTT. Based on the CDR3 plus reference TRBV11-3 and TRBJ1-1, the full variable domain is EAGVVQSPRYKIIEKKQPVAFWCNPISGHNTLYWYLQNLGQGPELLIRYENEEAVDDSQLPKDRFSAERLKGVDSTLKIQPAELGDSAVYLCASSLAGGTEAFFGQGTRLTVV.

As to this clone: Other DNA sequences in the sample encode the same CDR3. Written as DNA, the CDR3 is TGTGCCAGCAGCTTAAGCGGCTCCTACGAGCAGTACTTC. It yields the protein CASSLSGSYEQYF. This chain joins TRBV11-2 and TRBJ2-7, with D possibly being TRBD2 (5 bases). Trimming removed 2 bases at V and 0 bases at J, with 5 bases between. The CDR3 length is 13 residues. Germline V gene sequence: CDR1 SGHAT, CDR2 FQNNGV. Supplemented by reference TRBV11-2 and TRBJ2-7, the full variable domain reads EAGVAQSPRYKIIEKRQSVAFWCNPISGHATLYWYQQILGQGPKLLIQFQNNGVVDDSQLPKDRFSAERLKGVDSTLKIQPAKLEDSAVYLCASSLSGSYEQYFGPGTRLTVT.

The rearrangement uses TRBV2 and TRBJ1-1; D call uncertain. Per germline, CDR1 SNHLY and CDR2 FYNNEI. Trimming took off 10 bases at V and 10 bases at J, with 19 bases between the two ends. There are 12 residues in the CDR3. CDR3 sequence: CATTREGPGAFF. In DNA form, the CDR3 reads TGTGCCACCACCCGAGAGGGTCCTGGAGCTTTCTTT.

The CDR3 DNA reads as TGTGCCAGCAGCCGAACAACAGGGATTGAGGAGACCCAGTACTTC. As protein: CASSRTTGIEETQYF. The chain is built from TRBV7-9 and TRBJ2-5; tentatively, D is TRBD1 (6 bases). Trimming cost V 5 bases and J 5 bases, with 18 bases left between them. The CDR3 spans 15 residues. In germline, CDR1 is SEHNR, CDR2 FQNEAQ (reference sequence).

There are a few counts of this clone. This rearrangement joins TRBV7-2 to TRBJ2-5; D is possibly TRBD2 (5 bases). The germline V gene encodes CDR1 SGHTA and CDR2 FQGNSA. V lost 3 bases and J lost 4, with 15 bases in between. The CDR3 covers 15 residues. Written as DNA, the CDR3 is TGTGCCAGCAGCTTGAACTCCCCCGCGGGAGAGACCCAGTACTTC. Its translation: CASSLNSPAGETQYF.

Here the CDR3 reads CASSRDRGREKLFF. The CDR3 nucleotides are TGTGCCAGCAGCCGGGACAGGGGGCGCGAAAAACTGTTTTTT. The J gene is TRBJ1-4, the V gene TRBV9, with 12 bases identical to TRBD1. The CDR3 consists of 14 residues. Trimming removed 4 bases from V and 8 bases from J; junction bases left unmatched: 3. The germline V gene has CDR1 SGDLS and CDR2 YYNGEE.